The present T cell receptor beta chain was sequenced within a study of regulatory T cells in long-lasting Graves disease. Arm-PCR with iRepertoire HTBI primers amplified the CDR3 regions for these TCR beta libraries. TCRdb analysed the multiplex PCR reads with MiXCR anew, one entry per CDR3 protein. This table holds roughly 450,000 distinct CDR3 sequences, roughly 20% found once. The sample's time point: persistent/refractory GD, antithyroid drugs over 5 years with positive TRAb. RNA extracted from PBMCs served as the sequencing template. Per American Thyroid Association guidelines, Graves' disease was diagnosed. A note on this clonotype: Its target is not known.

General study results and limits: Persistent patients shared under 3,000 public clonotypes among themselves. Newly diagnosed patients shared fewer, at roughly 1,000.

CDR1 is SGHTA, CDR2 FQGNSA, per germline. This CDR3 has 13 residues. The V end was cut by 6 bases, the J end by 5 bases, with 13 bases between. This receptor was obtained from a female donor with Graves disease. The specimen comprised peripheral blood mononuclear cells (PBMCs), sampled when the disease was refractory, from a patient treated with antithyroid drugs. This rearrangement joins TRBV7-2 to TRBJ1-2, with a possible D match to TRBD1 (6 bases). This chain's CDR3 is CASSTYRAYGYTF. DNA of the CDR3: TGTGCCAGCAGTACCTACAGGGCTTATGGCTACACCTTC.